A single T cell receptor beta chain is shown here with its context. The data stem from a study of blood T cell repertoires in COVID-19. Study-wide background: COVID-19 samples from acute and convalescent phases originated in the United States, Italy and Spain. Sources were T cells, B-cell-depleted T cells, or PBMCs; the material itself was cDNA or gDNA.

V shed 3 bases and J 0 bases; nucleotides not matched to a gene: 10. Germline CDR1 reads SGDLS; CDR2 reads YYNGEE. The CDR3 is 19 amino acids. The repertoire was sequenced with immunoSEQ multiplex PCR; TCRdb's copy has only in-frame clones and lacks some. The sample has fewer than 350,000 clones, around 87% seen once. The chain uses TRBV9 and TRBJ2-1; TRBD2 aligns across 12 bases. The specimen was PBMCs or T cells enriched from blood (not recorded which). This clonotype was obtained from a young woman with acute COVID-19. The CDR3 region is CASSASLAGGGHSYNEQFF. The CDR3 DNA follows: TGTGCCAGCAGCGCCTCACTAGCGGGAGGAGGGCACTCCTACAATGAGCAGTTCTTC.